This paragraph covers one TCR beta chain sequence. From germline, CDR1 is MNHNS and CDR2 SASEGT. With 2 bases removed from V and 2 bases from J, the gap between germline ends came to 13 bases. The CDR3 consists of 16 residues. Generated by immunoSEQ multiplex PCR, the TCRdb table keeps only in-frame clones and is missing some. This table has nearly 2 million clones, about 95% appearing once. Naive CD8 cells lacked CD45RO and underwent positive selection for CCR7, leaving out terminally differentiated effector memory CD45RA+ cells. The data were taken from a study of shared clonotypes between healthy human individuals.

The chain joins TRBV6-1 to TRBJ2-1; possibly TRBD2 for D (6 bases). The specimen sequenced was naive CD8+ T cells sorted from blood. The sequence was collected from a man in his late teens or twenties in good health. The CDR3 spells CASSESEGMPYNEQFF. The DNA for the CDR3 is TGTGCCAGCAGTGAATCGGAGGGGATGCCCTACAATGAGCAGTTCTTC.